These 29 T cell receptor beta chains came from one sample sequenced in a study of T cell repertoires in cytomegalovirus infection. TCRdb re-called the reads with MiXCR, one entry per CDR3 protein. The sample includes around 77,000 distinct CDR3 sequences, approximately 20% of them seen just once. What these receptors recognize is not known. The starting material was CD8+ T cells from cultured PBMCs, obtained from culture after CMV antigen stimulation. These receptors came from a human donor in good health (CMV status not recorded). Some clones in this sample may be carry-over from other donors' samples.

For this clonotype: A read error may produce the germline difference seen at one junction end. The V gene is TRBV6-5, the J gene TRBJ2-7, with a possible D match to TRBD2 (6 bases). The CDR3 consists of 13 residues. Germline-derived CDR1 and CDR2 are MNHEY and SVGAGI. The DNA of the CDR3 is TGTGCCCGCAGCGCCTGGCCGGGGGACGAGCAGTACTTC. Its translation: CARSAWPGDEQYF.

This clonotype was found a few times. CDR3 residues: CASRDRVLEQYF. The CDR3 bases are TGTGCCAGCAGGGACAGAGTGCTCGAGCAGTACTTC. The V gene is TRBV6-1, the J gene TRBJ2-7; maybe TRBD1 (6 bases). This CDR3 is 12 amino acids long. The V gene lost 6 bases and the J gene lost 6 bases, with 12 bases spanning the gap. From germline, CDR1 is MNHNS and CDR2 SASEGT.

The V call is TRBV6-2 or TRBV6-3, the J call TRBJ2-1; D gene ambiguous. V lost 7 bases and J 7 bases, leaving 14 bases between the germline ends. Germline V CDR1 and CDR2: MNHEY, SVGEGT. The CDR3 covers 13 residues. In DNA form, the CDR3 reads TGTGCCAGCACCCAAAGCTTGGGTAATGAGCAGTTCTTC. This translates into CASTQSLGNEQFF.

The CDR3 region is CASSNYGETQYF. CDR3 nucleotides: TGTGCCAGCAGCAACTACGGCGAGACCCAGTACTTC. This sequence joins TRBV7-9 and TRBJ2-5; D unresolved. The CDR3 is 12 residues long. CDR1 is SEHNR and CDR2 is FQNEAQ in the germline V gene (reference sequence). Trimming removed 5 bases at V and 5 bases at J, with 9 bases between.

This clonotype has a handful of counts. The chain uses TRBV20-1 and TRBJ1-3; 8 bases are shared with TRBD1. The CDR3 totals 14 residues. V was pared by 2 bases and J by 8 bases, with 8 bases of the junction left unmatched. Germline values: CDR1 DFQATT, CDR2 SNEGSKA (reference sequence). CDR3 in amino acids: CSARTQGAEDTIYF. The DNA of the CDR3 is TGCAGTGCTAGAACGCAGGGGGCAGAGGACACCATATATTTT.

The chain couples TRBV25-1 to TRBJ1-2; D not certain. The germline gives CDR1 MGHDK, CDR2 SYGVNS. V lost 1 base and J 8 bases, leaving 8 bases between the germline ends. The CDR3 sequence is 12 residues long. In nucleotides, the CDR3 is TGTGCCAGCAGTGAATCCCCTGAGGGCTACACCTTC. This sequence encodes CASSESPEGYTF.

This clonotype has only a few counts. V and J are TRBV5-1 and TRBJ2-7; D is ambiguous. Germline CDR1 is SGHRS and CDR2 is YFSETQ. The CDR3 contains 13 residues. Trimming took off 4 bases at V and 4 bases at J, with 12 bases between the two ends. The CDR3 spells CASSPDDGYEQYF. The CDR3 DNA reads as TGCGCCAGCAGCCCGGACGACGGTTACGAGCAGTACTTC.

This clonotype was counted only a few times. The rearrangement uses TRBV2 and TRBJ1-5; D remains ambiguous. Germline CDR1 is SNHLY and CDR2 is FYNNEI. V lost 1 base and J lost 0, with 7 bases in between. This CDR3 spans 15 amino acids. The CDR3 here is CASSEGRVSNQPQHF. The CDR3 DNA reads TGTGCCAGCAGTGAAGGTCGGGTTAGCAATCAGCCCCAGCATTTT.

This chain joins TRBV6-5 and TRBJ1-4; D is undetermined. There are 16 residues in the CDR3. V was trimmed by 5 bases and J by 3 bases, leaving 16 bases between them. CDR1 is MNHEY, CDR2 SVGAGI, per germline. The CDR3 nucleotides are TGTGCCAGCAGTCACCCTCCAGGCCCCTCTAATGAAAAACTGTTTTTT. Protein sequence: CASSHPPGPSNEKLFF.

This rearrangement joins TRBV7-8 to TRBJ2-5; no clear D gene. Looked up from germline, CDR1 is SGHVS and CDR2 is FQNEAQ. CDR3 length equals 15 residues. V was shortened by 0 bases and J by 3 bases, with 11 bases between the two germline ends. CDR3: CASSLAAVSEETQYF. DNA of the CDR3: TGTGCCAGCAGCTTAGCGGCAGTAAGCGAAGAGACCCAGTACTTC.

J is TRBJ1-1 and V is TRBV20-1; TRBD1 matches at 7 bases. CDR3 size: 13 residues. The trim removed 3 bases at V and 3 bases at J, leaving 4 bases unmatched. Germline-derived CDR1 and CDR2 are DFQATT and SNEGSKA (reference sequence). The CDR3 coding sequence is TGCAGTGCTAGCGGGCAGGGGGACACTGAAGCTTTCTTT. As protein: CSASGQGDTEAFF.

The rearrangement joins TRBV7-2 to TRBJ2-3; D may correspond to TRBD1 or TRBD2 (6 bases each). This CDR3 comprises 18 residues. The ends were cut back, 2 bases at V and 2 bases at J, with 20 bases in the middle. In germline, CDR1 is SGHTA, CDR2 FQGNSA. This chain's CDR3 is CASSLTGRLRLDTDTQYF. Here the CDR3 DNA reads TGTGCCAGCAGCTTAACAGGGAGGCTCCGCCTGGACACAGATACGCAGTATTTT. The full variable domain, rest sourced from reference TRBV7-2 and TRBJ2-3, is GAGVSQSPSNKVTEKGKDVELRCDPISGHTALYWYRQSLGQGLEFLIYFQGNSAPDKSGLPSDRFSAERTGGSVSTLTIQRTQQEDSAVYLCASSLTGRLRLDTDTQYFGPGTRLTVL.

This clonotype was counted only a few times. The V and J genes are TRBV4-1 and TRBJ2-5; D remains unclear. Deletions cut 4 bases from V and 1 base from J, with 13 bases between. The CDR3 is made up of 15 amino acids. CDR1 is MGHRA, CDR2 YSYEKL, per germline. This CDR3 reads CASSPLEHSQETQYF. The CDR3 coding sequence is TGCGCCAGCAGCCCCCTCGAGCATTCCCAAGAGACCCAGTACTTC.

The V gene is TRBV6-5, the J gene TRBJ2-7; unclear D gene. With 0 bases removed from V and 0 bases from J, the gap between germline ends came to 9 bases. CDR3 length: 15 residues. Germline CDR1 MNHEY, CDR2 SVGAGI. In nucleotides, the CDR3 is TGTGCCAGCAGTTACTCACCAGGTAGCTCCTACGAGCAGTACTTC. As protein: CASSYSPGSSYEQYF.

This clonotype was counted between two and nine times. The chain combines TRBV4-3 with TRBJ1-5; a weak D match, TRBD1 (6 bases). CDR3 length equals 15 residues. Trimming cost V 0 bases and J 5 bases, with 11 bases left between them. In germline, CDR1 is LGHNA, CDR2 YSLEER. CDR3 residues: CASSQDGGGYQPQHF. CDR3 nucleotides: TGCGCCAGCAGCCAAGATGGAGGGGGTTATCAGCCCCAGCATTTT.

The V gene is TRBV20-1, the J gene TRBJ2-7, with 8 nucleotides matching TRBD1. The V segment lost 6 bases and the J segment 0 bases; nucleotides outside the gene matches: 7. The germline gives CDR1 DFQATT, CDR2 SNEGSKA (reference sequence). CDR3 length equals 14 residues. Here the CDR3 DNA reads TGCAGTGCCCCTGTGACAGGGGTCTCCTACGAGCAGTACTTC. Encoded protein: CSAPVTGVSYEQYF.

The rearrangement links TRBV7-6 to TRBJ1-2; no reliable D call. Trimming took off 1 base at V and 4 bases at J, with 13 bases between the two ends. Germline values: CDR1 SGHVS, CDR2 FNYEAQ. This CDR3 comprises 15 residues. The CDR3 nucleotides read TGTGCCAGCAGCTTAGAACTTCGAGCCTCCTATGGCTACACCTTC. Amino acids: CASSLELRASYGYTF.

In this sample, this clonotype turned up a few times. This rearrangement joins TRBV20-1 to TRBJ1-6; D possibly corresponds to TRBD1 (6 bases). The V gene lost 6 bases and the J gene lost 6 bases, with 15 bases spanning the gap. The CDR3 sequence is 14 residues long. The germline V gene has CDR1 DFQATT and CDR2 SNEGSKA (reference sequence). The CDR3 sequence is CSAPTGNGNSPLHF. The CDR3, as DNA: TGCAGTGCCCCTACAGGGAACGGTAATTCACCCCTCCACTTT.

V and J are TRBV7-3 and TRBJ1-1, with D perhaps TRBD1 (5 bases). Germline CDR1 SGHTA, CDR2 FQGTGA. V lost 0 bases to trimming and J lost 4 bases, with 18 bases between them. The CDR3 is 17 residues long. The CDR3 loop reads CASSLTSPGRSGTEAFF. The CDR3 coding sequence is TGTGCCAGCAGCTTAACCAGTCCAGGGAGGAGCGGCACTGAAGCTTTCTTT.

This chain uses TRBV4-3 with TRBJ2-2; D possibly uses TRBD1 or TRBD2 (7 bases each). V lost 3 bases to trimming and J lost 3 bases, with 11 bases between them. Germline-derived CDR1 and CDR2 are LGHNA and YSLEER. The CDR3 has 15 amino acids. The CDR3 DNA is TGCGCCAGCAGCCATGGGAGGGGGCACACCGGGGAGCTGTTTTTT. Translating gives CASSHGRGHTGELFF.

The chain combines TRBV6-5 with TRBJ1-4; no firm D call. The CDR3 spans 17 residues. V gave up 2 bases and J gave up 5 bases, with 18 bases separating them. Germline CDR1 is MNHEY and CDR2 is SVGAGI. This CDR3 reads CASSYDAYSAQNEKLFF. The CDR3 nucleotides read TGTGCCAGCAGTTACGACGCTTACAGCGCTCAGAATGAAAAACTGTTTTTT.

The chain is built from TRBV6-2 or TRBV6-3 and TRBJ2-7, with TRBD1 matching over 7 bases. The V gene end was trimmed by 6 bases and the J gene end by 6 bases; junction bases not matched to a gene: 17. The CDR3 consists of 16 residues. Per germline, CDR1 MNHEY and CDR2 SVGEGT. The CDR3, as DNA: TGTGCCAGCAGCTCTAAGGATGGACAGGCTCGTCTCGAGCAGTACTTC. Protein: CASSSKDGQARLEQYF.

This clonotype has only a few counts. CDR3 nucleotide sequence: TGTGCCAGCAGTCACACCGGGACAGGGGTATACACTGAAGCTTTCTTT. Encoded protein: CASSHTGTGVYTEAFF. This chain uses TRBV7-8 with TRBJ1-1; 10 bases agree with TRBD1. V lost 6 bases and J lost 3; bases outside the gene matches: 10. Germline lookup yields CDR1 SGHVS and CDR2 FQNEAQ. The length of the CDR3 is 16 residues.

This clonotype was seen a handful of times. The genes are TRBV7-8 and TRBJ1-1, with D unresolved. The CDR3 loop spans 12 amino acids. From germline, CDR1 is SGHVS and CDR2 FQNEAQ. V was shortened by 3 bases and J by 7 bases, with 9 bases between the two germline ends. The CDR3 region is CASSLNGGEAFF. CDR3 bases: TGTGCCAGCAGCTTGAATGGAGGTGAAGCTTTCTTT.

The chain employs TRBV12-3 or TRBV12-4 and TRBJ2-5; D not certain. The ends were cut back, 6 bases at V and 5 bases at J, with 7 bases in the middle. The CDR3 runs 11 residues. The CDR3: CASRMGETQYF. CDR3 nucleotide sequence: TGTGCCAGCAGGATGGGGGAGACCCAGTACTTC.

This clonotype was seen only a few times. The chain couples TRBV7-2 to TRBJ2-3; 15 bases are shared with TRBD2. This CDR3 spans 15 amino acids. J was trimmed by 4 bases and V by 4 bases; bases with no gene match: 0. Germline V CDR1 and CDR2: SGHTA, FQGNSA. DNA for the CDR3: TGTGCCAGCAGCTGGACTAGCGGGGGGGCAGATACGCAGTATTTT. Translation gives CASSWTSGGADTQYF. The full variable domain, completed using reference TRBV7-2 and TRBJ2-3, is GAGVSQSPSNKVTEKGKDVELRCDPISGHTALYWYRQSLGQGLEFLIYFQGNSAPDKSGLPSDRFSAERTGGSVSTLTIQRTQQEDSAVYLCASSWTSGGADTQYFGPGTRLTVL.

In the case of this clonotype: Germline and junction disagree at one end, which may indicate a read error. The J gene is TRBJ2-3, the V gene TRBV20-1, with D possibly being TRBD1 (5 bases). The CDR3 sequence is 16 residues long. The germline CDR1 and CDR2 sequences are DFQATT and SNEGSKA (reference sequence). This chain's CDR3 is CSAGEQVELRTDTQYF. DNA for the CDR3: TGCAGTGCTGGAGAACAGGTCGAGCTTCGCACAGATACGCAGTATTTT.

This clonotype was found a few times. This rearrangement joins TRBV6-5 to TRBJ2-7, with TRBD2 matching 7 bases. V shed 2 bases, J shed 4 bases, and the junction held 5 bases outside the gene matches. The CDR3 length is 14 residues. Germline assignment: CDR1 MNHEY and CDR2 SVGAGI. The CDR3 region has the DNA TGTGCCAGCAGTTACGGCTCCGGGGGGTACGAGCAGTACTTC. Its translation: CASSYGSGGYEQYF.

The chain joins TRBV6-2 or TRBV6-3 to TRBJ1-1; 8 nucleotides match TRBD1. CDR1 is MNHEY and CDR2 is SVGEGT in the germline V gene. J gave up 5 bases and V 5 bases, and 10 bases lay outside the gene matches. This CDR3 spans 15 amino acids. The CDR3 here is CASSNPRTGQTEAFF. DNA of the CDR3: TGTGCCAGCAGTAACCCCCGGACAGGGCAGACTGAAGCTTTCTTT.